This T cell receptor (beta chain) was recovered during a study of monozygotic twins with inflammatory bowel disease. One entry per CDR3 protein, without DNA, is what TCRdb gives after re-calling the 5' RACE reads. The sample data list 200,000 to 250,000 distinct CDR3 sequences. Material for sequencing was blood. The receptor was isolated from a human donor with ulcerative colitis or Crohn's disease, or a healthy co-twin of an affected twin (not recorded which).

CDR3 sequence: CASSYTGGSYEQYF. J is TRBJ2-7 and V is TRBV6-5; TCRdb lists TRBD1, though no DNA is available to test this call. Germline CDR1 reads MNHEY; CDR2 reads SVGAGI. The CDR3 is made up of 14 amino acids.